This TCR beta chain was observed in a study of blood T cells in healthy people across ages. Through a sample-barcoded 5' primer and a J-beta primer mix, a second PCR was run for about 6 to 11 cycles. One entry per CDR3 protein, called by TCRdb with MiXCR from the 5' RACE reads. The data contain 500,000 to 650,000 distinct CDR3 sequences, about 27% of them singletons. CDR1 and CDR2 (germline): MNHEY, SVGAGI. The CDR3 runs to 16 residues. V was pared by 4 bases and J by 0 bases, with 5 bases of the junction left unmatched. This clonotype was found a few times. Each sample yielded at least 6 million isolated PBMCs. This sample also belongs to another study, concerning T cells of mothers and their children. That work adds: Each mother yielded more than 9 million TCR beta CDR3 reads. Each child yielded some 3 million reads.

Sample: blood. The chain is built from TRBV6-5 and TRBJ2-1; 8 nucleotides match TRBD2. This sequence originates from a boy aged 2-9 years in good health. The CDR3 region is CASSSRSGSSYNEQFF. The CDR3 nucleotides read TGTGCCAGCAGTTCTCGAAGCGGGAGCTCCTACAATGAGCAGTTCTTC.